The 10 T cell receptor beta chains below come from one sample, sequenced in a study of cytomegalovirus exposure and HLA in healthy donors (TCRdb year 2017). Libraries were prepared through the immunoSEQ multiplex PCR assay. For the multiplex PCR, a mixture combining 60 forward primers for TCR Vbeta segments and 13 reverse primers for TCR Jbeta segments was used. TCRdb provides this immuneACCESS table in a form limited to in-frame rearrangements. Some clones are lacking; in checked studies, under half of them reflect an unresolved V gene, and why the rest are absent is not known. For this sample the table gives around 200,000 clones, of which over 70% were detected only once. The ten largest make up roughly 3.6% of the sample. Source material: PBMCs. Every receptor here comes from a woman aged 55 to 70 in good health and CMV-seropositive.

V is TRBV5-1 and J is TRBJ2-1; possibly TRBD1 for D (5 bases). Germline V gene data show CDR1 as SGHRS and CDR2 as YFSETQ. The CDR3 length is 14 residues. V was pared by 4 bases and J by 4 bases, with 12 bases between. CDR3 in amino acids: CASSPDNPYNEQFF. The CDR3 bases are TGCGCCAGCAGCCCGGACAACCCATACAATGAGCAGTTCTTC.

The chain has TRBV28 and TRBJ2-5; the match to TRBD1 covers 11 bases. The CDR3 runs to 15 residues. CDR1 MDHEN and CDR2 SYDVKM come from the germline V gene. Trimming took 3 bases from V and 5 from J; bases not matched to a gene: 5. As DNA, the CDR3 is TGTGCCAGCAGTTTTCTGGGACAGGGGGGGGAGACCCAGTACTTC. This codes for CASSFLGQGGETQYF.

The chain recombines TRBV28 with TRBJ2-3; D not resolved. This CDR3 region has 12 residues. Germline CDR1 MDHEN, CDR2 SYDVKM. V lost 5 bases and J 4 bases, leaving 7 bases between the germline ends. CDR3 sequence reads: CASSPPPDTQYF. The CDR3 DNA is TGTGCCAGCAGTCCCCCTCCAGATACGCAGTATTTT. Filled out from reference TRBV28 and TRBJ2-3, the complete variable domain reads DVKVTQSSRYLVKRTGEKVFLECVQDMDHENMFWYRQDPGLGLRLIYFSYDVKMKEKGDIPEGYSVSREKKERFSLILESASTNQTSMYLCASSPPPDTQYFGPGTRLTVL.

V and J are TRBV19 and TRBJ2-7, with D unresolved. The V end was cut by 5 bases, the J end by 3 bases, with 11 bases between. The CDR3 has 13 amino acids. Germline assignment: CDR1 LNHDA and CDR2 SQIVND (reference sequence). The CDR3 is CASSSKPNYEQYF. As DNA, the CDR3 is TGTGCCAGTAGTTCCAAGCCTAACTACGAGCAGTACTTC.

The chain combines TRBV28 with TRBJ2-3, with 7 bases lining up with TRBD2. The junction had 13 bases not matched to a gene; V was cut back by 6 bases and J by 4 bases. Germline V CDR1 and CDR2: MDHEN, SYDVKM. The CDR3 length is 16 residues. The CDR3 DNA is TGTGCCAGCAGACTACCGACTAGCCTAGGGGCAGATACGCAGTATTTT. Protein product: CASRLPTSLGADTQYF.

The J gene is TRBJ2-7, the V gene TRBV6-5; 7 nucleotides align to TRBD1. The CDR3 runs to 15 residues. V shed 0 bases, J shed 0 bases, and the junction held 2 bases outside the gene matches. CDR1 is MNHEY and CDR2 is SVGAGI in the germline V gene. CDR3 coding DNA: TGTGCCAGCAGTTACTCCGGGACAGTCTCCTACGAGCAGTACTTC. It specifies CASSYSGTVSYEQYF.

The CDR3 bases are TGCAGCGGGGTGCCGGGACAAGAGACCCAGTACTTC. Translating it yields CSGVPGQETQYF. This rearrangement joins TRBV29-1 to TRBJ2-5; D possibly corresponds to TRBD2 (5 bases). V lost 7 bases, J lost 2 bases, and 11 bases lay in between. Germline V gene sequence: CDR1 SQVTM, CDR2 ANQGSEA. The CDR3 covers 12 residues.

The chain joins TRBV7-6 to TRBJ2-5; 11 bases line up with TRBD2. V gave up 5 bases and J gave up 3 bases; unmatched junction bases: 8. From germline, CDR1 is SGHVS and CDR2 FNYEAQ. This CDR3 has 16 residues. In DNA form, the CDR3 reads TGTGCCAGCAGCGCAGAGCGGGGACTAGCGGAAGAGACCCAGTACTTC. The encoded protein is CASSAERGLAEETQYF.

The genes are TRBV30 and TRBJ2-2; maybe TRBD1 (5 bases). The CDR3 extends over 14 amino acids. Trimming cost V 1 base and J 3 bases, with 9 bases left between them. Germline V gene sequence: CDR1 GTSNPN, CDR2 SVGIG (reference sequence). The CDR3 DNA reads TGTGCCTGGAGTGGGGGCACCGACACCGGGGAGCTGTTTTTT. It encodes CAWSGGTDTGELFF.

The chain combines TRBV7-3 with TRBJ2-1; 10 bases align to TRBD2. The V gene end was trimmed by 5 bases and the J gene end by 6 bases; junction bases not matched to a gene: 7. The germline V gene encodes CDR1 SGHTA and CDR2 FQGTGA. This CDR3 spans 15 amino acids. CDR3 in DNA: TGTGCCAGCAGCCCTCTAGCGGGAGTGGGCAATGAGCAGTTCTTC. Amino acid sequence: CASSPLAGVGNEQFF.